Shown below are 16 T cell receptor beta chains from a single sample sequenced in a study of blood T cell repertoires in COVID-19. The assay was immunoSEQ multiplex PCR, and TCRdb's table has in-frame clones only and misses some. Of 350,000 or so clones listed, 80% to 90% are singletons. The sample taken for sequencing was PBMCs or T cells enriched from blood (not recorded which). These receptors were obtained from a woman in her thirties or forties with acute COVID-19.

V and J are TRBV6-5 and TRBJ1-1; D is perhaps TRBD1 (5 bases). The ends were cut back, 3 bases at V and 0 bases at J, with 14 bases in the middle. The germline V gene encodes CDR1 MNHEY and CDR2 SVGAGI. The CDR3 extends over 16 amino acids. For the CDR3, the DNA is TGTGCCAGCAGTTATCGGCCAGGGAGGGTGAACACTGAAGCTTTCTTT. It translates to CASSYRPGRVNTEAFF.

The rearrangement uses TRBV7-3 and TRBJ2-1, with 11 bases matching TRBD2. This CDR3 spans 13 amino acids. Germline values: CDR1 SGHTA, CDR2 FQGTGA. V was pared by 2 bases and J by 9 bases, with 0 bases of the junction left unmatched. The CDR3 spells CASSLGTSGEQFF. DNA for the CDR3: TGTGCCAGCAGCTTAGGGACTAGCGGTGAGCAGTTCTTC. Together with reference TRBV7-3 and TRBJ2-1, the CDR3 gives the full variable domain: GAGVSQTPSNKVTEKGKYVELRCDPISGHTALYWYRQSLGQGPEFLIYFQGTGAADDSGLPNDRFFAVRPEGSVSTLKIQRTERGDSAVYLCASSLGTSGEQFFGPGTRLTVL.

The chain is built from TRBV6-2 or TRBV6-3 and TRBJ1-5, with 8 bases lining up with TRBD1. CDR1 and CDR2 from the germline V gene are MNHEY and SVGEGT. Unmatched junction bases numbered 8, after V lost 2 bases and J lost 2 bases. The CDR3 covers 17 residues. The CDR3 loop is CASSYPTGVAGNQPQHF. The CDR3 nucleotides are TGTGCCAGCAGTTACCCGACAGGGGTTGCAGGCAATCAGCCCCAGCATTTT.

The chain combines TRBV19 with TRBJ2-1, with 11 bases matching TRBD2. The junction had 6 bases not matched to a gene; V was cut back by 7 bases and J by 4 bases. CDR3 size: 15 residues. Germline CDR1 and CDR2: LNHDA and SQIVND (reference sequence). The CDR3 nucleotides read TGTGCCAGTATGCTAGCGGGGGGAATATACAATGAGCAGTTCTTC. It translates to CASMLAGGIYNEQFF.

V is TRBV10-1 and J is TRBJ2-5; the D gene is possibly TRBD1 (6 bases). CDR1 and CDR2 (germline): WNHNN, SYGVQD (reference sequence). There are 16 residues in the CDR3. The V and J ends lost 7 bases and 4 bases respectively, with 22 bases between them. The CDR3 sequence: CASKSICQGYGETQYF. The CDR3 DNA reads TGCGCCAGCAAATCGATATGTCAGGGGTACGGAGAGACCCAGTACTTC.

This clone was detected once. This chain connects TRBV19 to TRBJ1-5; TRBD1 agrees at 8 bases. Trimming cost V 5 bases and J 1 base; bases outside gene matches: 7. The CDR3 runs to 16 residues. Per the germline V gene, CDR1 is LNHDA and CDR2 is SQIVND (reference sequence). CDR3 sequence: CASSVKGTGSNQPQHF. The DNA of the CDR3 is TGTGCCAGTAGTGTTAAAGGGACAGGCAGCAATCAGCCCCAGCATTTT.

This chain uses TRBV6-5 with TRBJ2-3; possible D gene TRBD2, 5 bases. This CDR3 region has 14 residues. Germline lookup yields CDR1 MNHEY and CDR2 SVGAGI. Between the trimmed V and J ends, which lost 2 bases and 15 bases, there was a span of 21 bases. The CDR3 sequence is CASSYGSERLRLYF. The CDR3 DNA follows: TGTGCCAGCAGTTACGGGAGTGAGCGGCTGCGGCTTTATTTT.

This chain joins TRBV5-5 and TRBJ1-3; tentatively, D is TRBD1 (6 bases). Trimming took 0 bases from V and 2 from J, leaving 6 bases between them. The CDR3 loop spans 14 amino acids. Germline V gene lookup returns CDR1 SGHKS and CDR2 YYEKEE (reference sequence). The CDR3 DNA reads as TGTGCCAGCAGCTTGGGGACAGCTGGAAACACCATATATTTT. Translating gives CASSLGTAGNTIYF.

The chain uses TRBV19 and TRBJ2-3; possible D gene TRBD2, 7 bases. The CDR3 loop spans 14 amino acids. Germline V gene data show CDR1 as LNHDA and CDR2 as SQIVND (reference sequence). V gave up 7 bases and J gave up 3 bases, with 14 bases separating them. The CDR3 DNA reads TGTGCCAGTAAGGAGGGAGGGGGAACAGATACGCAGTATTTT. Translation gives CASKEGGGTDTQYF.

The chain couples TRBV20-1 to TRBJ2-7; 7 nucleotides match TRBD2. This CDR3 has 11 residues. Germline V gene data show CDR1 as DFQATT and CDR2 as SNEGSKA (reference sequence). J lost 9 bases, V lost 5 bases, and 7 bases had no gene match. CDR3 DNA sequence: TGCAGTGCTCCCCGCGGGAGTTCGCAGTACTTC. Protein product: CSAPRGSSQYF.

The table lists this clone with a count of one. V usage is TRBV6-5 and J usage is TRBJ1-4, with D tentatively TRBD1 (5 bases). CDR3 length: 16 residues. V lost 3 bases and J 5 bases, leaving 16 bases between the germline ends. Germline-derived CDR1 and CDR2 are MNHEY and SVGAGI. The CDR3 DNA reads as TGTGCCAGCAGTTATCTTTCGGGGACTGAGAATGAAAAACTGTTTTTT. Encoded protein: CASSYLSGTENEKLFF.

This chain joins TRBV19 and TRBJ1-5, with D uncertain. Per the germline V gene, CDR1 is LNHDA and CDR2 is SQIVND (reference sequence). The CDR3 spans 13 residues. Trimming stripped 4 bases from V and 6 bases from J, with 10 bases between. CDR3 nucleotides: TGTGCCAGTAGTACCTCCTTAGTTCAGCCCCAGCATTTT. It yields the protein CASSTSLVQPQHF.

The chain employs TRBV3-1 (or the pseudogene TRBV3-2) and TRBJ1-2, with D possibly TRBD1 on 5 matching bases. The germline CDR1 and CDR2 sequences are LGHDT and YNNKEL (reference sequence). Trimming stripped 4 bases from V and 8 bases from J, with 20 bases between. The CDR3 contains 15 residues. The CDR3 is CASSPIPGSLMGYTF. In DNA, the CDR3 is TGTGCCAGCAGCCCGATCCCAGGGTCCCTTATGGGCTACACCTTC.

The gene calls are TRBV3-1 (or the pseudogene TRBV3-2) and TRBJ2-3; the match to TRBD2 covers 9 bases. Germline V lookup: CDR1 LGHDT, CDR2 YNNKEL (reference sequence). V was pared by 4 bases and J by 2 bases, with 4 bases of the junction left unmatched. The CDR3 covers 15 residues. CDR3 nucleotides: TGTGCCAGCAGCCGCGGGGGGGTACTCACAGATACGCAGTATTTT. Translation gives CASSRGGVLTDTQYF.

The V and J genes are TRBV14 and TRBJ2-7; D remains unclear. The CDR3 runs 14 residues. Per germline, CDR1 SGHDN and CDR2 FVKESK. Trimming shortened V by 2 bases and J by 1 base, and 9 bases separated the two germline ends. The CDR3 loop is CASSQPPRSYEQYF. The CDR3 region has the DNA TGTGCCAGCAGCCAACCCCCCCGTTCCTACGAGCAGTACTTC.

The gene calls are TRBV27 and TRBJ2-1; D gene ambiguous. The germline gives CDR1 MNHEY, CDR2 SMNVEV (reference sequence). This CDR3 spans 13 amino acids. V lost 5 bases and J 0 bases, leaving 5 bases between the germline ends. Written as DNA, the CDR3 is TGTGCCAGCAGTCTCAGCTCCTACAATGAGCAGTTCTTC. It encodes CASSLSSYNEQFF.